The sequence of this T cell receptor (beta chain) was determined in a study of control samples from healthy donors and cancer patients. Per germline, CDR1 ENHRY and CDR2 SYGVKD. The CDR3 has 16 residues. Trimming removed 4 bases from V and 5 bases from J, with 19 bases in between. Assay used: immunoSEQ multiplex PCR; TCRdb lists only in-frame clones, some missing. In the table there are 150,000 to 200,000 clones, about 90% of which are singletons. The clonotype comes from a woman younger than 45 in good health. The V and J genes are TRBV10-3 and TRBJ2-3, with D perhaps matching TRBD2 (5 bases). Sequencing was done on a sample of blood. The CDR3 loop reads CAISVMISAEGDTQYF. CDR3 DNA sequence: TGTGCCATCAGTGTAATGATTAGCGCCGAGGGAGATACGCAGTATTTT.